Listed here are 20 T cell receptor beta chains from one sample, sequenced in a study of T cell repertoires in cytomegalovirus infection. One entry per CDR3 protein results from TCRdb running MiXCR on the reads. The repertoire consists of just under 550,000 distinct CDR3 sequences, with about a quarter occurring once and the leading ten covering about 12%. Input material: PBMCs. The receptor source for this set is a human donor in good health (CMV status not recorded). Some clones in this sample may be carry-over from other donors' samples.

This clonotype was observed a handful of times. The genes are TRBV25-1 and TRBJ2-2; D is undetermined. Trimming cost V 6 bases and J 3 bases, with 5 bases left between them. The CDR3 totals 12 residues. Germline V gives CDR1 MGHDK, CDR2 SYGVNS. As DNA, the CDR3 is TGTGCCAGCAGGACTGACACCGGGGAGCTGTTTTTT. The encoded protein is CASRTDTGELFF.

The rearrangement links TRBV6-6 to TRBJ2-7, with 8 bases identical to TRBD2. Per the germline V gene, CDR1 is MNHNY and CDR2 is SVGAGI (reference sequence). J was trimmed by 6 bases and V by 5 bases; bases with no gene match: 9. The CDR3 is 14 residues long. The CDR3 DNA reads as TGTGCCAGCAGTACTACCGGGACTAGTAGCGAGCAGTACGTC. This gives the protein CASSTTGTSSEQYV.

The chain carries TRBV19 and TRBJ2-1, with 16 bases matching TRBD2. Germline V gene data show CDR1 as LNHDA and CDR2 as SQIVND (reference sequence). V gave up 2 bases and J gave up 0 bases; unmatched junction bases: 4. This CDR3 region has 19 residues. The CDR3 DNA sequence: TGTGCCAGTAGTATATTGGGACTAGCGGGAGGGTCCTCCTACAATGAGCAGTTCTTC. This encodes CASSILGLAGGSSYNEQFF.

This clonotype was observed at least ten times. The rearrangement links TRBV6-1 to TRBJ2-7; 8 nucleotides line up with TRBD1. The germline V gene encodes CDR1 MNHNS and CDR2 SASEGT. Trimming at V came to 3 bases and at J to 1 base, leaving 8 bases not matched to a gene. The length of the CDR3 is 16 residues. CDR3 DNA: TGTGCCAGCAGTGACAACCGGGACAGGCATTCCTACGAGCAGTACTTC. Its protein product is CASSDNRDRHSYEQYF.

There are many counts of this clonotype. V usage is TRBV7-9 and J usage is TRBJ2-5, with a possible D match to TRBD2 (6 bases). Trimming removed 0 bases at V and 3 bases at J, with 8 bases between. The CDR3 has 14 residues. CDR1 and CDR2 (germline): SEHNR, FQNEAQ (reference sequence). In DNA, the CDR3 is TGTGCCAGCAGCTTAGCCGGGAGCGAAGAGACCCAGTACTTC. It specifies CASSLAGSEETQYF.

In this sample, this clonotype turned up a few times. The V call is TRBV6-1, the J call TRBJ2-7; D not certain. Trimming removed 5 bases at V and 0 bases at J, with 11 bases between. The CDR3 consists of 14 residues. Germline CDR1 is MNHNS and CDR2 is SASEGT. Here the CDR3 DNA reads TGTGCCAGCAGTCCCCCCGGCAACTCCTACGAGCAGTACTTC. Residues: CASSPPGNSYEQYF.

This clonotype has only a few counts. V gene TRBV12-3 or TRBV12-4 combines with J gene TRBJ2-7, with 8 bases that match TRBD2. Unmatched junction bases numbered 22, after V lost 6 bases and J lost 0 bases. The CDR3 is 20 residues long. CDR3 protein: CASSASREASLANLSYEQYF. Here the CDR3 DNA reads TGTGCCAGCAGCGCCTCGCGGGAGGCCTCCCTCGCAAACCTCTCCTACGAGCAGTACTTC.

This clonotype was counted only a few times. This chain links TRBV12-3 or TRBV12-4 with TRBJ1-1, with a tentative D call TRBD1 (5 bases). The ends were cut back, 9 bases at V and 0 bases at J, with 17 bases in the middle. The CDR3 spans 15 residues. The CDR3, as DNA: TGTGCCAGTTCGCCGGGACCCCCGTTGAACACTGAAGCTTTCTTT. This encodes CASSPGPPLNTEAFF.

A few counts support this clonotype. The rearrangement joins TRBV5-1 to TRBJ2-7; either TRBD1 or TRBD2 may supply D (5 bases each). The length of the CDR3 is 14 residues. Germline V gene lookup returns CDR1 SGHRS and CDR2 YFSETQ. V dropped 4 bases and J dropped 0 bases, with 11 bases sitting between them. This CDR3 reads CASSRGRSSYEQYF. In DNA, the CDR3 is TGCGCCAGCAGCAGGGGACGGAGCTCCTACGAGCAGTACTTC.

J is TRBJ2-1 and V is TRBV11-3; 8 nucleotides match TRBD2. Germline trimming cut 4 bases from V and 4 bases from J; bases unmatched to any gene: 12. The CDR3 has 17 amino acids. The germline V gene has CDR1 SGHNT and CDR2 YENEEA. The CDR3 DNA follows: TGTGCCAGCAGCTCCCCTCTAAGCGGGAGAGCTTACAATGAGCAGTTCTTC. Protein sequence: CASSSPLSGRAYNEQFF.

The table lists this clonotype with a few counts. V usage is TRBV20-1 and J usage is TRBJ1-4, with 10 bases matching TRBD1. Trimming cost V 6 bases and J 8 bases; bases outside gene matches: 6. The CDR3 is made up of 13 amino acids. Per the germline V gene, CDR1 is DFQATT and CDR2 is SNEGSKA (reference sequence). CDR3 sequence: CSATGTGEEKLFF. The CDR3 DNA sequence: TGCAGTGCGACCGGGACAGGGGAAGAAAAACTGTTTTTT.

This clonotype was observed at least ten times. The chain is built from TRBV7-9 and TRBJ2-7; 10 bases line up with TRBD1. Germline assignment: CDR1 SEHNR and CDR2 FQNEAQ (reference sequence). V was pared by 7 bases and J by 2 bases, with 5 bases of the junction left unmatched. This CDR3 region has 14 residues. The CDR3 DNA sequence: TGTGCCAGCACCAGGACAGGGGGTCCCTACGAGCAGTACGTC. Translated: CASTRTGGPYEQYV.

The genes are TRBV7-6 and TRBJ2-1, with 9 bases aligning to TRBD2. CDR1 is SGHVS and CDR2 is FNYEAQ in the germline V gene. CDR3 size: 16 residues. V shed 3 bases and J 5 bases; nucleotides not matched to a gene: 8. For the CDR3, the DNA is TGTGCCAGCAGCTTGCCAGCGGGAGGCCATAACAATGAGCAGTTCTTC. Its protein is CASSLPAGGHNNEQFF.

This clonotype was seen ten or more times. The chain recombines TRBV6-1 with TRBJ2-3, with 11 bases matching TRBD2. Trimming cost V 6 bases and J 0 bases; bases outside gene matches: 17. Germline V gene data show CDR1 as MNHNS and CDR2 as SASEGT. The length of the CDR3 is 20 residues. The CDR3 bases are TGTGCCAGCAGCCCTAAAGTCGGGGGGACTAGCGGAGGGAGCACAGATACGCAGTATTTT. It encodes CASSPKVGGTSGGSTDTQYF.

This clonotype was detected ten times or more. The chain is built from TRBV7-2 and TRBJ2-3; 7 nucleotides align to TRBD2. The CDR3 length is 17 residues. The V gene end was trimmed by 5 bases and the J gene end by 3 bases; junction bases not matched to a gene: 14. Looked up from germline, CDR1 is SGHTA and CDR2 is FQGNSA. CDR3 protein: CASSPGGRGSPTDTQYF. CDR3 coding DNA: TGTGCCAGCAGCCCCGGTGGGCGGGGGTCCCCGACAGATACGCAGTATTTT.

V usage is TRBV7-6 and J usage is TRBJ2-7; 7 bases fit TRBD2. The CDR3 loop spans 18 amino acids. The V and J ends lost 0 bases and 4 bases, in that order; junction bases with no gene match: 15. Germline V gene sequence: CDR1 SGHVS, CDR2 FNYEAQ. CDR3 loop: CASSLAPNLASGQYEQYV. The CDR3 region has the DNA TGTGCCAGCAGCTTAGCGCCCAATTTGGCTAGCGGTCAATACGAGCAGTACGTC.

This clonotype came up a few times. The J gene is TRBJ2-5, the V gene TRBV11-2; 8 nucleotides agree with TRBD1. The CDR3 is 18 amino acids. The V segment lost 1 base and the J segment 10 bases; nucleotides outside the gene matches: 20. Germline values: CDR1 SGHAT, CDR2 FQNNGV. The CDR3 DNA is TGTGCCAGCAGCTTAGGCGCCGGGACAGGCCCCACGGTTACTGGCCAGTACTTC. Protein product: CASSLGAGTGPTVTGQYF.

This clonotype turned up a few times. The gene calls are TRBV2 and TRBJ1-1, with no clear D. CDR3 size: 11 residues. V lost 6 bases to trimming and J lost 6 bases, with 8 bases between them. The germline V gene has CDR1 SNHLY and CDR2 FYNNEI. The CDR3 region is CASRDLSEAFF. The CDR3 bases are TGTGCCAGCAGGGATCTTTCTGAAGCTTTCTTT.

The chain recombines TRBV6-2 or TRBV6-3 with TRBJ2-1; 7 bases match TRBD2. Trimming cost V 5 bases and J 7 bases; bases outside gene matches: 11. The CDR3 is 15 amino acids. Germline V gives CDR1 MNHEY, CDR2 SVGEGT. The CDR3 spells CASSPSGISGNEQFF. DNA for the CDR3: TGTGCCAGCAGTCCAAGCGGGATCTCGGGAAATGAGCAGTTCTTC.

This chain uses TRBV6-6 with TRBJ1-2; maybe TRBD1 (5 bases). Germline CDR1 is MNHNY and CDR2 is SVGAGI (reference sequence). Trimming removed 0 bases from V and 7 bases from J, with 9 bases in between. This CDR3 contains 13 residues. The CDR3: CASSYSGGGGYTF. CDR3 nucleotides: TGTGCCAGCAGTTACTCTGGGGGAGGTGGCTACACCTTC.